These T cell receptor beta chains were read from a single sample in a study of molecular identifiers for immune sequencing clone quantification. TCRdb independently ran MiXCR on the PCR reads; one entry per CDR3 protein. Counted here are approximately 41,000 distinct CDR3 sequences, 15% to 20% occurring once; the ten biggest clones make up more than 0.95%. Input material: naive CD8+ T cells from blood, with Jurkat cell RNA spiked in. The receptors here all came from a human donor in good health. Some libraries in this study had Jurkat cell RNA spiked in. Both conserved end residues are part of each CDR3. D genes are given only for firm matches.

>TRBV30|-|TRBJ2-7
CAWSVLYYEQYF
>TRBV5-6|-|TRBJ2-7
CASSGTGRGSYEQYF
>TRBV20-1|TRBD1|TRBJ1-1
CSARDYQGAGTEALF
>TRBV29-1|TRBD2|TRBJ2-3
CSAWRAGTSDTDTQYF
>TRBV7-9|TRBD1|TRBJ1-1
CASSRPGQENEAFF
>TRBV4-3|-|TRBJ1-4
CASSQGPSGDEKLFF
>TRBV6-5|TRBD1|TRBJ2-4
CASNPGTAQNIQYF
>TRBV7-9|-|TRBJ2-4
CASSLGHVAKNIQYF
>TRBV7-9|-|TRBJ1-6
CASSSDLLHF
>TRBV4-3|TRBD1|TRBJ2-7
CASSQDAGQGYEQYF
>TRBV5-6|TRBD1|TRBJ1-6
CASGQGNNSPLHF
>TRBV27|-|TRBJ1-5
CASSLMSNQPQHF
>TRBV27|-|TRBJ2-2
CASSFGSGTGELFF
>TRBV7-9|-|TRBJ2-7
CASSATAGFSYEQYF
>TRBV24-1|TRBD1|TRBJ2-3
CATSHSPGTDKDTQYF
>TRBV2|-|TRBJ2-7
CANSLQDEQYF
>TRBV12-3/TRBV12-4|TRBD2|TRBJ2-5
CASSGTSQETQYF
>TRBV7-8|-|TRBJ2-3
CASSYDIYVTDAQYF
>TRBV12-3/TRBV12-4|-|TRBJ1-1
CASSTNNEAFF
>TRBV6-5|-|TRBJ2-3
CASSHTPLSVSSTDTQYF
>TRBV2|-|TRBJ1-2
CARQDPIYGYTF
>TRBV27|-|TRBJ2-7
CASSLSQDSSYEQYF
>TRBV11-2|-|TRBJ1-1
CASSLDLGTNTEAFF
>TRBV12-3/TRBV12-4|-|TRBJ2-5
CASSLSSNQETQYF
>TRBV6-6|TRBD1|TRBJ2-7
CASSHPGQGYEQYF
>TRBV6-1|-|TRBJ2-2
CASSASGELFF
>TRBV10-3|-|TRBJ2-1
CAINQGSSYNEQFF
>TRBV7-3|-|TRBJ2-3
CASSPGWGAADTQYF
>TRBV20-1|-|TRBJ2-3
CSARDLDPDTQYF
>TRBV6-2/TRBV6-3|TRBD2|TRBJ2-5
CASSPLAGVETQYF
>TRBV7-6|-|TRBJ2-3
CASSLPFGLSETDTQYF
>TRBV13|-|TRBJ2-7
CASSLVQAAGEQYF
>TRBV5-6|-|TRBJ2-7
CASSLGWDLAYEQYF
>TRBV3-1|-|TRBJ2-1
CASSQRARGYNEQFF
>TRBV12-3/TRBV12-4|TRBD1|TRBJ2-6
CASIWTGLTGANVLTF
>TRBV19|TRBD1|TRBJ2-5
CASAHRDRAETQYF
>TRBV11-2|-|TRBJ1-1
CASSLGGVYTEAFF
>TRBV6-5|TRBD1|TRBJ1-5
CASSSGPDRARGTGNQPQHF
>TRBV12-3/TRBV12-4|TRBD1|TRBJ2-7
CASSFWDSTYEQYF
>TRBV20-1|TRBD2|TRBJ2-4
CSARWAGVASPERGGKAKNIQYF
>TRBV6-5|-|TRBJ2-3
CASRPTALAQGFLDTQYF
>TRBV7-2|-|TRBJ1-5
CASSLATFSNQPQHF
>TRBV6-2/TRBV6-3|-|TRBJ2-2
CASSYGAGELFF
>TRBV28|TRBD1|TRBJ1-1
CASSLLTGVTTEAFF
>TRBV30|-|TRBJ2-7
CAWSTGWDEQYF
>TRBV3-1|-|TRBJ2-7
CASSQDRTADEQYF
>TRBV3-1|TRBD1|TRBJ2-7
CASSPNSVTGGYEQYF
>TRBV28|-|TRBJ1-1
CASSPPLASNTEAFF
>TRBV30|-|TRBJ2-7
CAWSVGQISYEQYF
>TRBV6-5|-|TRBJ1-1
CASSRLNTEAFF
>TRBV11-2|TRBD1|TRBJ2-5
CASSSLQGAYEETQYF
>TRBV28|-|TRBJ2-7
CASSLQVHEQYF
>TRBV7-9|-|TRBJ2-7
CASSLDRESPFVGQYF
>TRBV4-1|-|TRBJ1-5
CASSQVGGAGQPQHF
>TRBV4-3|-|TRBJ1-1
CASSRDSGSEAFF